The 4 T cell receptor beta chains presented below share a single source sample, sequenced in a study of naive and memory T cell subsets. An equimolar mix of two oligonucleotides served as the beta constant-region primer for TRBC1 and TRBC2. TCRdb fed the UMI-ligation and nested PCR reads into MiXCR, producing one record per CDR3 protein. The table shows tens of thousands of distinct CDR3 sequences, with 10% to 15% occurring only once. Sequencing input: effector memory CD4+ T cells from blood. Subset here: effector memory, CD45RA- CD27-. The receptors stem from a human donor in good health.

This chain links TRBV4-1 with TRBJ2-5; 13 positions match TRBD2. Germline values: CDR1 MGHRA, CDR2 YSYEKL. With V trimmed by 3 bases and J by 6 bases, 7 bases remained unmatched. The CDR3 totals 16 residues. The CDR3 region is CASSQSGTSGVKTQYF. CDR3 DNA: TGCGCCAGCAGCCAGTCCGGGACTAGCGGGGTAAAGACCCAGTACTTC.

This clonotype was detected many times. This rearrangement joins TRBV6-9 to TRBJ2-1; 7 bases line up with TRBD2. Per germline, CDR1 MNHGY and CDR2 SVAAGI. After removal of 6 bases from V and 5 bases from J, the junction contained 19 bases not matched to a gene. This CDR3 spans 18 amino acids. The CDR3 is CASRGSRAGDFEDNEQFF. The CDR3 DNA follows: TGTGCCAGCAGGGGCTCCCGGGCGGGAGATTTTGAGGACAATGAGCAGTTCTTC.

This clonotype appeared many times. The chain has TRBV4-3 and TRBJ2-5, with D tentatively TRBD1 or TRBD2 (6 bases each). The V end lost 0 bases, the J end lost 12 bases, and 14 bases lay between the germline ends. CDR3 length: 13 amino acids. Germline-derived CDR1 and CDR2 are LGHNA and YSLEER. CDR3: CASSQEFGGPEYF. The DNA of the CDR3 is TGCGCCAGCAGCCAAGAGTTCGGGGGCCCGGAGTACTTC.

The chain joins TRBV15 to TRBJ1-4; D call uncertain. V lost 1 base to trimming and J lost 0 bases, with 12 bases between them. The CDR3 consists of 17 residues. CDR1 is LNHNV, CDR2 YYDKDF, per germline (reference sequence). The CDR3 sequence: CATSRGPSGATNEKLFF. CDR3 sequence (DNA): TGTGCCACCAGCAGAGGACCCTCAGGTGCAACTAATGAAAAACTGTTTTTT.